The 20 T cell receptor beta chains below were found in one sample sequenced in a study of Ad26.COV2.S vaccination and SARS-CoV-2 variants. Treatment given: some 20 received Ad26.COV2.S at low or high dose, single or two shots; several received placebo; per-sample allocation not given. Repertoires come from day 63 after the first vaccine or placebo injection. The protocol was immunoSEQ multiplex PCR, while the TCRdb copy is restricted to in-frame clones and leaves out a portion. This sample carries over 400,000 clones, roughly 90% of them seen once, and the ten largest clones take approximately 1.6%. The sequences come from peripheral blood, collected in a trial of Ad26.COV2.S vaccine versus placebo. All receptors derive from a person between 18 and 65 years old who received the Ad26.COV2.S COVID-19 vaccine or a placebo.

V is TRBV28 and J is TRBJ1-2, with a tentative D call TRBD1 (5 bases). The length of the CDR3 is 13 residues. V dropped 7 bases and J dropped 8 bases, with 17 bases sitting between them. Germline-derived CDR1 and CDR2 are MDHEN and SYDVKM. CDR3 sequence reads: CASISRDLGGYTF. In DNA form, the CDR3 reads TGTGCCAGCATATCCCGGGACCTAGGGGGCTACACCTTC.

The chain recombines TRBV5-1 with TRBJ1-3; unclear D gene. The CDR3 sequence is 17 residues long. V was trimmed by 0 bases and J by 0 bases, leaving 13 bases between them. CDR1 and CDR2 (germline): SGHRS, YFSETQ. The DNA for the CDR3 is TGCGCCAGCAGCTTGGCCGCAGGCCGGAACTCTGGAAACACCATATATTTT. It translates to CASSLAAGRNSGNTIYF.

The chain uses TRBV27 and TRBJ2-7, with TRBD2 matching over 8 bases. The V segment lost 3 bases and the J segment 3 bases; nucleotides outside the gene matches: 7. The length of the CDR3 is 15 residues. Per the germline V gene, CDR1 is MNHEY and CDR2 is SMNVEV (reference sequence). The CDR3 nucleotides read TGTGCCAGCAGTTTCGGAGGCGCGGGAGGCTACGAGCAGTACTTC. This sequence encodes CASSFGGAGGYEQYF.

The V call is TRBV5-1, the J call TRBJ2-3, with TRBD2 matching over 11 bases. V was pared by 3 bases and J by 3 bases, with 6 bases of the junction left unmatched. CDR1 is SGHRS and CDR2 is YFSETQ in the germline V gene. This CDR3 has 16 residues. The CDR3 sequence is CASSWGGLAATDTQYF. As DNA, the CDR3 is TGCGCCAGCAGCTGGGGGGGACTAGCGGCTACAGATACGCAGTATTTT.

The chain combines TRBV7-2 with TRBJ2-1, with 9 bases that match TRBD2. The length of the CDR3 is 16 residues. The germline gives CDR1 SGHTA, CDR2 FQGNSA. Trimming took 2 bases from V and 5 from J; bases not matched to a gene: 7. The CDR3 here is CASSLRGAGGNNEQFF. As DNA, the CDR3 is TGTGCCAGCAGCTTAAGGGGAGCGGGGGGAAACAATGAGCAGTTCTTC.

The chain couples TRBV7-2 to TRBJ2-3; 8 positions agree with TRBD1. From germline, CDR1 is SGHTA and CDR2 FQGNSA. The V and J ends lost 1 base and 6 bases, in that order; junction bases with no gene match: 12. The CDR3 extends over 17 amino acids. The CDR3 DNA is TGTGCCAGCAGCTTAGAGTTTCTGCAGGGGGCGTCGGATACGCAGTATTTT. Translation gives CASSLEFLQGASDTQYF. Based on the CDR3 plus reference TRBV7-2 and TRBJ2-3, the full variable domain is GAGVSQSPSNKVTEKGKDVELRCDPISGHTALYWYRQSLGQGLEFLIYFQGNSAPDKSGLPSDRFSAERTGGSVSTLTIQRTQQEDSAVYLCASSLEFLQGASDTQYFGPGTRLTVL.

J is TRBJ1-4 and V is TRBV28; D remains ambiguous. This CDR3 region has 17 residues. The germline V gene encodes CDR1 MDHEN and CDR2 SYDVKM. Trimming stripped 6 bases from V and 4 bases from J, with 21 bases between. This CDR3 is CASSGLLRSRFNEKLFF. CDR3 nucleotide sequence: TGTGCCAGCAGCGGACTACTCAGGAGTCGCTTTAATGAAAAACTGTTTTTT.

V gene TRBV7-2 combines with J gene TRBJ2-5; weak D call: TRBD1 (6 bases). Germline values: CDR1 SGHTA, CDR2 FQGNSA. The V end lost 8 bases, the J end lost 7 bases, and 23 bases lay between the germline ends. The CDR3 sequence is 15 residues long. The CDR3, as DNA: TGTGCCAGCTCAACAGGGTACCCCACTTCAGGGACCCAGTACTTC. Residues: CASSTGYPTSGTQYF.

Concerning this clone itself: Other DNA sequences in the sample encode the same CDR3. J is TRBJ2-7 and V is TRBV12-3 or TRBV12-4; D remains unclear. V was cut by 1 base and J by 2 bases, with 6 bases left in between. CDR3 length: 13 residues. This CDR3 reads CASSLGTTYEQYF. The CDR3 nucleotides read TGTGCCAGCAGTTTAGGGACGACCTACGAGCAGTACTTC.

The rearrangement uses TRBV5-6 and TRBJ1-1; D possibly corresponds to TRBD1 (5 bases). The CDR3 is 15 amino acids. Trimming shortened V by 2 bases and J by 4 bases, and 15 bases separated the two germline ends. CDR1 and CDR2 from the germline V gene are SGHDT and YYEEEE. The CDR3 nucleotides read TGTGCCAGCAGCTTAGAGAAGGGACTGCCCACTGAAGCTTTCTTT. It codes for CASSLEKGLPTEAFF.

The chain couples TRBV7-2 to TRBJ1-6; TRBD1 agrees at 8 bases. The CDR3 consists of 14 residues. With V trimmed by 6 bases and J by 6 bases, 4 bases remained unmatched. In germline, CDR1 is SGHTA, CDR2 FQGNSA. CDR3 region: CASRLDRVNSPLHF. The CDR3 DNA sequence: TGTGCCAGCAGATTGGACAGGGTTAATTCACCCCTCCACTTT.

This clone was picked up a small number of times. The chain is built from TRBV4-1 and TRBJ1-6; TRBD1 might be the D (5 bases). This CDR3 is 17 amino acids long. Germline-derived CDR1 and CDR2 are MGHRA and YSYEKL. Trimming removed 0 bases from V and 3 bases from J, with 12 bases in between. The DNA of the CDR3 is TGCGCCAGCAGCCAAGATCGGGGGAAAAACTATAATTCACCCCTCCACTTT. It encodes CASSQDRGKNYNSPLHF.

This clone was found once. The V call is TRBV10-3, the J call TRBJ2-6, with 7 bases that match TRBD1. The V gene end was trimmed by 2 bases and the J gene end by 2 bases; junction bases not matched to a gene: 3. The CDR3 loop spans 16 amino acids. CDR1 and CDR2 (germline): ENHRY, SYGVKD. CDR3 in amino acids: CAISESDRAGANVLTF. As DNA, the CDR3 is TGTGCCATCAGTGAGAGTGACAGGGCTGGGGCCAACGTCCTGACTTTC.

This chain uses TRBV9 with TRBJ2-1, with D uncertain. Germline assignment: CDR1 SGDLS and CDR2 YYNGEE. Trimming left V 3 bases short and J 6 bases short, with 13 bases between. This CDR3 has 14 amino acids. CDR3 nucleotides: TGTGCCAGCAGCGCCGGGTCTACCTCCAATGAGCAGTTCTTC. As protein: CASSAGSTSNEQFF.

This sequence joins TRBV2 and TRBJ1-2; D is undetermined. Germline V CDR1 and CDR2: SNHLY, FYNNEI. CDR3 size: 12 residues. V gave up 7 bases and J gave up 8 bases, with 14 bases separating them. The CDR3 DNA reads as TGTGCCAGCAATGTTAGGACGCGGGGCTACACCTTC. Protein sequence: CASNVRTRGYTF. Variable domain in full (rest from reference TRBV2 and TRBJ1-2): EPEVTQTPSHQVTQMGQEVILRCVPISNHLYFYWYRQILGQKVEFLVSFYNNEISEKSEIFDDQFSVERPDGSNFTLKIRSTKLEDSAMYFCASNVRTRGYTFGSGTRLTVV.

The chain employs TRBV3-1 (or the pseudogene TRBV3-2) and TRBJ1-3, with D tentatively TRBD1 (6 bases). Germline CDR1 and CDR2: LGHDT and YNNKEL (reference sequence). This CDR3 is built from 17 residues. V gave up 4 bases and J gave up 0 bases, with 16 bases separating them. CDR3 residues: CASSPRLQGASGNTIYF. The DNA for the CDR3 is TGTGCCAGCAGCCCTCGTCTACAGGGTGCCTCTGGAAACACCATATATTTT.

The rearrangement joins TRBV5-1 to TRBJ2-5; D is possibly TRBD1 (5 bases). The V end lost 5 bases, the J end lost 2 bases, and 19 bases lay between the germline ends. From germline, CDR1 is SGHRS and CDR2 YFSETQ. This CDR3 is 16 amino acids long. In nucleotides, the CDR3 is TGCGCCAGCAGGACCGACTTGATAGGGGTACAAGAGACCCAGTACTTC. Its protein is CASRTDLIGVQETQYF.

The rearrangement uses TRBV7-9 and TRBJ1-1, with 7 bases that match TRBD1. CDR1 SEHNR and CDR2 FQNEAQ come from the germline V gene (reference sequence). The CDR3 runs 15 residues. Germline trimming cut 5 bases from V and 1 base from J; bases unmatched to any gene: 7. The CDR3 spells CASSVTGDSNTEAFF. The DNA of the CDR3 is TGTGCCAGCAGCGTTACAGGGGACTCGAACACTGAAGCTTTCTTT.

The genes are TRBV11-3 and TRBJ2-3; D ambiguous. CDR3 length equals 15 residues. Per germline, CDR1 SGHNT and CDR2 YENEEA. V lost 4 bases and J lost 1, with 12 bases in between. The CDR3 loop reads CASSSSGSRTDTQYF. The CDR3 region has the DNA TGTGCCAGCAGCTCCTCAGGATCGCGCACAGATACGCAGTATTTT.

The CDR3 nucleotides are TGTGCCAGCAGCCCGGGACCCGACCTTAAAGAGCAGTACTTC. Amino acids: CASSPGPDLKEQYF. The chain joins TRBV6-5 to TRBJ2-7; the D gene could be TRBD1 or TRBD2 (5 bases each). The CDR3 sequence is 14 residues long. Trimming shortened V by 6 bases and J by 7 bases, and 19 bases separated the two germline ends. The germline V gene has CDR1 MNHEY and CDR2 SVGAGI.